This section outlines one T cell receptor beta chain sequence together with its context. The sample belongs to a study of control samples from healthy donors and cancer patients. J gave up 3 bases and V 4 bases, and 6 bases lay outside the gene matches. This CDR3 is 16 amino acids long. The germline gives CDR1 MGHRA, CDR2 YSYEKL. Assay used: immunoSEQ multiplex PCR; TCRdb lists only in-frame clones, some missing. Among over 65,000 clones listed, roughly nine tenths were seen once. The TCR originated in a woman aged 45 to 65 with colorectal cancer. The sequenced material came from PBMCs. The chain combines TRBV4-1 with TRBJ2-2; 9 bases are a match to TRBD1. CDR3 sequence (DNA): TGCGCCAGCAGCCGTTCCGGGACAGGGTACACCGGGGAGCTGTTTTTT. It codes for CASSRSGTGYTGELFF.